The 26 T cell receptor beta chains presented below share a single source sample, sequenced in a study of identical twins (dated by TCRdb to 2016 to 2017). Libraries came from 5' RACE. The reads were generated on an Illumina HiSeq 2000. TCRdb handled the public reads itself, with Q25 trimming in fastp and clone calling in MiXCR, and kept productive beta chains. All rows with the same CDR3 protein become a single entry with the most common DNA and genes. For this sample the table gives about 210,000 distinct CDR3 sequences, of which around 10% were detected only once. About 5% of the sample is held by the ten biggest clonotypes. Sequencing input: memory (CD45RO+) T cells sorted from blood. The sample's cell subset or site label is to be understood as: CD45RO+ enriched T cells. The receptors were gathered from a woman aged 18-35 years in good health.

The chain has TRBV10-1 and TRBJ2-1; the match to TRBD2 covers 14 bases. Germline V gene sequence: CDR1 WNHNN, CDR2 SYGVQD (reference sequence). This CDR3 region has 20 residues. J gave up 1 base and V 3 bases, and 11 bases lay outside the gene matches. As DNA, the CDR3 is TGCGCCAGCAGTGACCCAGGACTAGCGGGAGGTACGGGTTCCTACAATGAGCAGTTCTTC. It encodes CASSDPGLAGGTGSYNEQFF.

A few counts support this clonotype. The chain links TRBV18 to TRBJ2-7; 8 nucleotides align to TRBD1. The V gene end was trimmed by 3 bases and the J gene end by 6 bases; junction bases not matched to a gene: 13. The CDR3 is made up of 16 amino acids. Germline-derived CDR1 and CDR2 are KGHSH and LQKENI. The CDR3: CASSPPGTGSWGEQYF. The CDR3 DNA reads as TGTGCCAGCTCACCTCCCGGGACAGGTTCATGGGGCGAGCAGTACTTC. Complete variable domain (other parts from reference TRBV18 and TRBJ2-7): NAGVMQNPRHLVRRRGQEARLRCSPMKGHSHVYWYRQLPEEGLKFMVYLQKENIIDESGMPKERFSAEFPKEGPSILRIQQVVRGDSAAYFCASSPPGTGSWGEQYFGPGTRLTVT.

This clonotype turned up a few times. CDR3 bases: TGCGCCAGCAGCCAAAAATTGGCGGGAGCGGGCGGGGAGCTGTTTTTT. It specifies CASSQKLAGAGGELFF. This sequence joins TRBV4-3 and TRBJ2-2, with TRBD2 matching over 7 bases. Germline CDR1 LGHNA, CDR2 YSLEER. The CDR3 totals 16 residues. J gave up 7 bases and V 2 bases, and 10 bases lay outside the gene matches.

This clonotype showed up just a few times. This sequence joins TRBV6-1 and TRBJ2-2, with D tentatively TRBD1 (6 bases). This CDR3 comprises 15 residues. V was cut by 6 bases and J by 5 bases, with 16 bases left in between. Germline-derived CDR1 and CDR2 are MNHNS and SASEGT. CDR3 sequence: CASSLTGSGTGELFF. Written as DNA, the CDR3 is TGTGCCAGCAGCCTCACAGGGAGTGGAACCGGGGAGCTGTTTTTT.

CDR3 loop: CSALPRLAGHEQYF. In nucleotides, the CDR3 is TGCAGTGCCCTTCCTCGACTAGCGGGCCACGAGCAGTACTTC. V and J are TRBV20-1 and TRBJ2-7; 10 bases map to TRBD2. This CDR3 has 14 amino acids. Trimming took 6 bases from V and 5 from J; bases not matched to a gene: 10. From germline, CDR1 is DFQATT and CDR2 SNEGSKA (reference sequence).

The table lists this clonotype with a few counts. The chain carries TRBV6-5 and TRBJ2-3; a possible D gene is TRBD2 (5 bases). Germline values: CDR1 MNHEY, CDR2 SVGAGI. The V end was cut by 4 bases, the J end by 1 base, with 18 bases between. The CDR3 runs 17 residues. The CDR3 DNA sequence: TGTGCCAGCAGTTCGGTGAGGAAGTGGCGGGGCACAGATACGCAGTATTTT. Residues: CASSSVRKWRGTDTQYF.

The table lists this clonotype with many counts. The chain joins TRBV20-1 to TRBJ2-2; D unresolved. The CDR3 runs 13 residues. Germline assignment: CDR1 DFQATT and CDR2 SNEGSKA (reference sequence). Trimming took 3 bases from V and 4 from J, leaving 9 bases between them. The CDR3 region is CSASSAGTGELFF. Here the CDR3 DNA reads TGCAGTGCTAGTTCAGCTGGCACCGGGGAGCTGTTTTTT.

V usage is TRBV6-5 and J usage is TRBJ2-5; no clear D. The length of the CDR3 is 11 residues. V gave up 7 bases and J gave up 10 bases, with 13 bases separating them. Germline V lookup: CDR1 MNHEY, CDR2 SVGAGI. CDR3 protein: CASTNGYSQYF. The CDR3 DNA reads as TGTGCCAGCACCAACGGGTATAGCCAGTACTTC.

This clonotype was observed many times. The V call is TRBV27, the J call TRBJ2-2; D may be TRBD2 (5 bases). CDR3 length: 17 residues. Germline assignment: CDR1 MNHEY and CDR2 SMNVEV (reference sequence). With 3 bases removed from V and 5 bases from J, the gap between germline ends came to 19 bases. The CDR3 region is CASSLPGLTAKTGELFF. CDR3 DNA: TGTGCCAGCAGTTTGCCCGGACTGACCGCCAAGACCGGGGAGCTGTTTTTT.

This clonotype occurred a few times. The chain is built from TRBV7-9 and TRBJ1-1; D unclear. The germline V gene encodes CDR1 SEHNR and CDR2 FQNEAQ (reference sequence). The CDR3 totals 11 residues. Trimming left V 3 bases short and J 8 bases short, with 7 bases between. CDR3 region: CASSLSREAFF. The CDR3 DNA sequence: TGTGCCAGCAGCTTGTCGCGAGAAGCTTTCTTT.

This clonotype turned up a few times. V gene TRBV12-3 or TRBV12-4 combines with J gene TRBJ2-1; D is unresolved. Trimming took off 7 bases at V and 6 bases at J, with 19 bases between the two ends. The CDR3 extends over 15 amino acids. CDR3 sequence reads: CASTRSWDSSNEQFF. The CDR3 bases are TGTGCCAGCACTCGAAGCTGGGATAGCTCCAATGAGCAGTTCTTC.

This clonotype came up many times. J is TRBJ1-5 and V is TRBV20-1, with no clear D. CDR1 and CDR2 from the germline V gene are DFQATT and SNEGSKA (reference sequence). Trimming took off 1 base at V and 5 bases at J, with 9 bases between the two ends. The CDR3 is made up of 13 amino acids. The CDR3 sequence: CSARGSPDQPQHF. The CDR3 coding sequence is TGCAGTGCTAGAGGAAGTCCCGATCAGCCCCAGCATTTT.

The rearrangement uses TRBV6-5 and TRBJ1-5, with D perhaps TRBD1 (5 bases). Trimming took off 4 bases at V and 7 bases at J, with 11 bases between the two ends. Germline assignment: CDR1 MNHEY and CDR2 SVGAGI. The CDR3 covers 13 residues. CDR3 loop: CASSWTPRQPQHF. The CDR3 DNA reads TGTGCCAGCAGTTGGACACCTAGACAGCCCCAGCATTTT.

The chain joins TRBV24-1 to TRBJ2-2; 7 nucleotides agree with TRBD1. The J segment lost 3 bases and the V segment lost 9 bases, leaving 3 bases of the junction unmatched. The CDR3 runs to 13 residues. Per germline, CDR1 KGHDR and CDR2 SFDVKD. For the CDR3, the DNA is TGTGCCACCGGAGACAGGGACACCGGGGAGCTGTTTTTT. Amino acids: CATGDRDTGELFF.

This clonotype has a handful of counts. The rearrangement links TRBV20-1 to TRBJ2-7; 10 bases are a match to TRBD1. The CDR3 covers 13 residues. V trimming: 4 bases; J trimming: 5 bases; junction bases outside the gene matches: 5. Germline CDR1 DFQATT, CDR2 SNEGSKA (reference sequence). The CDR3 DNA reads TGCAGTGCTACGACAGGGGGCTATCACGAGCAGTACTTC. Its protein product is CSATTGGYHEQYF.

This clonotype has a count of ten or more. The gene calls are TRBV6-1 and TRBJ2-1; TRBD1 is a possible D gene (6 bases). CDR3 length: 15 amino acids. Germline CDR1 MNHNS, CDR2 SASEGT. Trimming took 5 bases from V and 1 from J, leaving 12 bases between them. CDR3: CASSTQTGSYNEQFF. Here the CDR3 DNA reads TGTGCCAGCAGTACGCAAACAGGGTCCTACAATGAGCAGTTCTTC.

The V and J genes are TRBV9 and TRBJ1-1; D is unresolved. The V gene lost 6 bases and the J gene lost 1 base, with 10 bases spanning the gap. This CDR3 contains 13 residues. Germline values: CDR1 SGDLS, CDR2 YYNGEE. CDR3 loop: CASNGPTNTEAFF. CDR3 nucleotide sequence: TGTGCCAGCAACGGACCTACGAACACTGAAGCTTTCTTT.

This sequence joins TRBV18 and TRBJ2-1, with 13 bases fitting TRBD2. Germline CDR1 reads KGHSH; CDR2 reads LQKENI. V dropped 0 bases and J dropped 3; count of bases not matched to a gene: 5. This CDR3 region has 18 residues. The CDR3 here is CASSPPTSGGRHYNEQFF. The CDR3 DNA reads TGTGCCAGCTCACCACCGACTAGCGGGGGGCGACACTACAATGAGCAGTTCTTC. The variable domain in full, with the rest retrieved from reference TRBV18 and TRBJ2-1, is NAGVMQNPRHLVRRRGQEARLRCSPMKGHSHVYWYRQLPEEGLKFMVYLQKENIIDESGMPKERFSAEFPKEGPSILRIQQVVRGDSAAYFCASSPPTSGGRHYNEQFFGPGTRLTVL.

The chain joins TRBV6-4 to TRBJ2-3; a possible D gene is TRBD2 (8 bases). CDR3 length equals 15 residues. Germline loops: CDR1 MRHNA, CDR2 SNTAGT. The V end lost 2 bases, the J end lost 5 bases, and 14 bases lay between the germline ends. CDR3 sequence: CASSDGDSGGDTQYF. DNA for the CDR3: TGTGCCAGCAGTGACGGGGACAGCGGGGGAGATACGCAGTATTTT.

The V and J genes are TRBV5-1 and TRBJ2-7; D is perhaps TRBD1 or TRBD2 (5 bases each). The germline V gene encodes CDR1 SGHRS and CDR2 YFSETQ. The germline V and J ends were trimmed by 4 bases and 0 bases, with 20 bases remaining between them. The CDR3 length is 17 residues. The CDR3 sequence is CASSRTPQGPSSYEQYF. In DNA form, the CDR3 reads TGCGCCAGCAGCCGGACTCCGCAGGGACCCAGCTCCTACGAGCAGTACTTC.

This clonotype came up a few times. This chain's CDR3 is CASSQDASGRAKNIQYF. Written as DNA, the CDR3 is TGCGCCAGCAGCCAAGATGCTAGCGGGAGGGCCAAAAACATTCAGTACTTC. This chain links TRBV4-3 with TRBJ2-4; TRBD2 matches 11 bases. V was pared by 0 bases and J by 1 base, with 2 bases of the junction left unmatched. The CDR3 extends over 17 amino acids. CDR1 and CDR2 from the germline V gene are LGHNA and YSLEER.

This clonotype was seen a handful of times. V is TRBV2 and J is TRBJ2-1, with 11 bases identical to TRBD2. The J segment lost 9 bases and the V segment lost 1 base, leaving 8 bases of the junction unmatched. The CDR3 runs to 16 residues. CDR1 and CDR2 from the germline V gene are SNHLY and FYNNEI. The CDR3 DNA follows: TGTGCCAGCAGTGAAGTTAGGTTAGCGGGGGGGCTTGAGCAGTTCTTC. Translating gives CASSEVRLAGGLEQFF.

This chain joins TRBV7-3 and TRBJ1-2; TRBD1 matches 8 bases. The trim removed 5 bases at V and 2 bases at J, leaving 4 bases unmatched. CDR1 is SGHTA and CDR2 is FQGTGA in the germline V gene. This CDR3 spans 14 amino acids. The chain's CDR3 is CASSPGGANYGYTF. The CDR3 DNA sequence: TGTGCCAGCAGCCCAGGGGGCGCGAACTATGGCTACACCTTC.

The chain uses TRBV6-5 and TRBJ2-3; 9 bases line up with TRBD2. This CDR3 contains 16 residues. V gave up 2 bases and J gave up 4 bases; unmatched junction bases: 7. Germline CDR1 reads MNHEY; CDR2 reads SVGAGI. The CDR3 bases are TGTGCCAGCAGTTACCCCCTAGCGGGATTTCCAGATACGCAGTATTTT. Its translation: CASSYPLAGFPDTQYF.

This clonotype was observed a few times. This chain joins TRBV20-1 and TRBJ1-5; D gene unclear. The CDR3 sequence is 12 residues long. Germline CDR1 and CDR2: DFQATT and SNEGSKA (reference sequence). V was clipped by 3 bases and J by 0 bases, with 3 bases between them. The CDR3 nucleotides are TGCAGTGCTAGCCATAGCAATCAGCCCCAGCATTTT. This gives the protein CSASHSNQPQHF.

As for this clonotype: A much larger clone sits a single nucleotide away, making a read error possible. The CDR3: CASSFRRELFF. The CDR3 DNA is TGTGCCAGCAGCTTCCGCAGGGAGCTGTTTTTT. V gene TRBV5-4 combines with J gene TRBJ2-2; no clear D gene. Germline CDR1 is SGHNT and CDR2 is YYREEE (reference sequence). V dropped 2 bases and J dropped 9 bases, with 5 bases sitting between them. The CDR3 loop spans 11 amino acids.